This T cell receptor (beta chain) was retrieved from a study of T cells in localized non-small cell lung cancer. Findings of the study overall: Compared with tumor, uninvolved adjacent lung displayed greater T cell clonality, ranking highest overall. The appearance of a median roughly 56 of the top 100 tumor clones was seen in adjacent lung. Among blood samples, higher T cell density accompanied longer overall survival.

As for this clone: The target antigen is unknown.

The CDR3 covers 16 residues. Here immunoSEQ multiplex PCR was the method, and the copy in TCRdb shows in-frame clones only, minus some. The data show approximately 43,000 clones, approximately 90% seen once. The chain recombines TRBV21-1 with TRBJ2-1. TRBV21-1 counts as a pseudogene. The TCR comes from a woman aged 18 to 49 with stage III lung adenocarcinoma. The source material was peripheral blood, sampled before any cancer treatment. Here the CDR3 reads CASSTPPESSYNEQFF. The DNA of the CDR3 is TGTGCCAGCAGCACCCCCCCGGAAAGCTCCTACAATGAGCAGTTCTTC.